Below, 5 T cell receptor beta chains from the same sample are listed, as sequenced in a study of T-cell reconstitution after alpha-beta-depleted transplantation in children (dated by TCRdb to between 2015 and 2016). Receptors were amplified or captured by PCR. Instrument on record: Illumina HiSeq 2500. TCR library preparation used molecular barcoding, with unique molecular identifiers applied to normalize quantification of the TCRbeta repertoire. The public reads were reanalyzed by TCRdb: fastp trimming at Q25, MiXCR alignment, in-frame beta chains only. For every CDR3 protein sequence, its rows merge into one entry that carries the most common genes and DNA. The table for this sample lists 550,000 to 600,000 distinct CDR3 sequences; under 25% of them were counted only once. In total, the top ten clones hold roughly 13% of the sample. This specimen's treatment or condition label, per the study, means: allogeneic hematopoietic cell transplantation with graft depleted of TCRalphabeta T cells and CD19 B cells.

The sequences come from PBMCs, mostly from graft donor cells, collected 360 days after TCRalphabeta/CD19-depleted stem cell transplant. The source of these receptors is a boy under two years old who had a stem cell transplant for acute myeloid leukemia, so the T cells may come from the graft donor.

V and J are TRBV11-2 and TRBJ2-3, with D tentatively TRBD1 (5 bases). This CDR3 contains 15 residues. Trimming took off 8 bases at V and 3 bases at J, with 18 bases between the two ends. Germline V lookup: CDR1 SGHAT, CDR2 FQNNGV. The CDR3 DNA reads TGTGCCAGCTCTACGGCTAGGACACCGACAGATACGCAGTATTTT. This encodes CASSTARTPTDTQYF.

This clonotype was picked up a small number of times. The chain has TRBV20-1 and TRBJ2-1, with D hard to call. The CDR3 covers 13 residues. Germline V CDR1 and CDR2: DFQATT, SNEGSKA (reference sequence). V dropped 6 bases and J dropped 0 bases, with 9 bases sitting between them. In DNA form, the CDR3 reads TGCAGTGCACCGTTGAGCTCCTACAATGAGCAGTTCTTC. Residues: CSAPLSSYNEQFF.

This chain links TRBV5-1 with TRBJ2-1, with TRBD2 matching over 7 bases. The V gene end was trimmed by 4 bases and the J gene end by 5 bases; junction bases not matched to a gene: 6. This CDR3 contains 14 residues. The germline gives CDR1 SGHRS, CDR2 YFSETQ. The CDR3 nucleotides read TGCGCCAGCAGCCCGGGGACTAATCACAATGAGCAGTTCTTC. Protein: CASSPGTNHNEQFF.

At least ten counts were recorded for this clonotype. This rearrangement joins TRBV2 to TRBJ1-6; D is ambiguous. CDR3 length: 13 residues. The germline gives CDR1 SNHLY, CDR2 FYNNEI. V was pared by 7 bases and J by 7 bases, with 11 bases between. CDR3 residues: CASTQEPNSPLHF. The CDR3 DNA is TGTGCCAGCACCCAGGAGCCAAATTCACCCCTCCACTTT. The variable domain in full, completed from reference TRBV2 and TRBJ1-6, reads EPEVTQTPSHQVTQMGQEVILRCVPISNHLYFYWYRQILGQKVEFLVSFYNNEISEKSEIFDDQFSVERPDGSNFTLKIRSTKLEDSAMYFCASTQEPNSPLHFGNGTRLTVT.

This clonotype was counted many times. J is TRBJ2-2 and V is TRBV12-3 or TRBV12-4; no firm D call. The ends were cut back, 2 bases at V and 3 bases at J, with 4 bases in the middle. The CDR3 spans 13 residues. In DNA form, the CDR3 reads TGTGCCAGCAGTTTATATGACACCGGGGAGCTGTTTTTT. Residues: CASSLYDTGELFF.